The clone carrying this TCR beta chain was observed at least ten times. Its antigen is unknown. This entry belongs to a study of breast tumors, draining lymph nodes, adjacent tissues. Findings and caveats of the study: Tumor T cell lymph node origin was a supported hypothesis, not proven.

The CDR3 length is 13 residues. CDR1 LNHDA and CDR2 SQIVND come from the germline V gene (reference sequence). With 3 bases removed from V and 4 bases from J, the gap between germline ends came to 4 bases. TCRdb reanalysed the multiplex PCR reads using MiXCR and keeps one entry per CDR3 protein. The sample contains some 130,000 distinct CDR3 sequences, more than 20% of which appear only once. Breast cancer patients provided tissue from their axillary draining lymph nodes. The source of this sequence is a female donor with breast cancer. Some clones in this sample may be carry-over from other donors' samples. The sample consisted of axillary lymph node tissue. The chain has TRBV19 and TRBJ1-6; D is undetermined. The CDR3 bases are TGTGCCAGTAGTATTGGGTATAATTCACCCCTCCACTTT. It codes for CASSIGYNSPLHF.